The rows below give T cell receptor beta chains drawn from one sample of a study of shared clonotypes between healthy human individuals. TCRdb's table, derived via immunoSEQ multiplex PCR, lists solely in-frame clones and lacks some. The data hold 2 million to 3 million clones, with 93% observed a single time. Sequences were obtained from naive CD4+ T cells from PBMCs. The receptors originated from a man between 18 and 29 years old in good health. Some clones in this sample may be carry-over from other donors' samples. The CDR3 runs from the conserved cysteine through the conserved F or W. The order of the fields is D gene, J gene, V gene, clone size, CDR3 DNA, CDR3 protein. The D gene is left open where the match is weak. The size entry is marked missing in some rows and otherwise reads once, few, many or a size class.

d_gene: TRBD2; j_gene: TRBJ2-2; v_gene: TRBV7-9; abundance: -; CDR3nt: TGTGCCAGCAGCTATCTAGCGGGAGGCGGGACCGGGGAGCTGTTTTTT; CDR3aa: CASSYLAGGGTGELFF
d_gene: TRBD2; j_gene: TRBJ2-5; v_gene: TRBV28; abundance: -; CDR3nt: TGTGCCACCTACGACCCGGGGGGGTCCGAGACCCAGTACTTC; CDR3aa: CATYDPGGSETQYF
d_gene: -; j_gene: TRBJ2-4; v_gene: TRBV29-1; abundance: once; CDR3nt: TGCAGCGTTGAAAGTCGGGGGTCACATAACATTCAGTACTTC; CDR3aa: CSVESRGSHNIQYF
d_gene: TRBD1; j_gene: TRBJ2-5; v_gene: TRBV18; abundance: -; CDR3nt: TGTGCCAGCTCACTGGGACAGGAAGAGACCCAGTACTTC; CDR3aa: CASSLGQEETQYF
d_gene: -; j_gene: TRBJ2-7; v_gene: TRBV6-1; abundance: -; CDR3nt: TGTGCCAGCAGTGAACTTGAAAGGGGTAGCTCCTACGAGCAGTACTTC; CDR3aa: CASSELERGSSYEQYF
d_gene: -; j_gene: TRBJ2-7; v_gene: TRBV21-1; abundance: -; CDR3nt: TGTGCCAGCAGCCAGGGTTCCTACGAGCAGTACTTC; CDR3aa: CASSQGSYEQYF
d_gene: -; j_gene: TRBJ1-1; v_gene: TRBV10-3; abundance: -; CDR3nt: TGTGCCATCAGTGCCAGGGACGGCACTGAAGCTTTCTTT; CDR3aa: CAISARDGTEAFF
d_gene: TRBD2; j_gene: TRBJ2-2; v_gene: TRBV19; abundance: -; CDR3nt: TGTGCCAGTAGTATAGATAGCGGGAGGGACACCGGGGAGCTGTTTTTT; CDR3aa: CASSIDSGRDTGELFF
d_gene: TRBD1; j_gene: TRBJ1-1; v_gene: TRBV29-1; abundance: -; CDR3nt: TGCAGCGCCGCGGTGGGGACAGCCTTGAACACTGAAGCTTTCTTT; CDR3aa: CSAAVGTALNTEAFF
d_gene: TRBD2; j_gene: TRBJ2-2; v_gene: TRBV7-3; abundance: once; CDR3nt: TGTGCCAGCAGCCCTCACGCTAGCGGGAGGAACACCGGGGAGCTGTTTTTT; CDR3aa: CASSPHASGRNTGELFF
d_gene: -; j_gene: TRBJ2-5; v_gene: TRBV6-1; abundance: -; CDR3nt: TGTGCCAGCAGTACCAAGCCGGGATTGCCCTACTTC; CDR3aa: CASSTKPGLPYF
d_gene: -; j_gene: TRBJ1-2; v_gene: TRBV28; abundance: -; CDR3nt: TGTGCCACCCCCGCCGGTACTATCGGCTATGGCTACACCTTC; CDR3aa: CATPAGTIGYGYTF
d_gene: TRBD1; j_gene: TRBJ1-6; v_gene: TRBV30; abundance: -; CDR3nt: TGTGCCTGGAGTGAGATTCCCCCCTTCAGACAGGGGGGAAATTCACCCCTCCACTTT; CDR3aa: CAWSEIPPFRQGGNSPLHF
d_gene: -; j_gene: TRBJ2-3; v_gene: TRBV18; abundance: -; CDR3nt: TGTGCCAGCTCACCGAAGGACCCGCCGTATACGCAGTATTTT; CDR3aa: CASSPKDPPYTQYF